This T cell receptor beta chain was captured in a study of PD-1 blockade in classical Hodgkin lymphoma. Sequencing was performed with immunoSEQ multiplex PCR; in TCRdb, only in-frame clones are kept and a portion is missing. The sample consists of 100,000 to 130,000 clones, around 89% of them appearing once. The V gene's germline CDR1 is SGHDN and CDR2 FVKESK. Trimming took 7 bases from V and 1 from J, leaving 10 bases between them. The CDR3 spans 13 residues. Each and every patient relapsed after autologous stem cell transplantation, and patients got differing brentuximab vedotin exposure. This clonotype originated in a human donor with classical Hodgkin lymphoma. The rearrangement uses TRBV14 and TRBJ2-5, with a possible D match to TRBD1 (6 bases). Here the sequenced sample was peripheral blood mononuclear cells (PBMCs), taken before the second cycle of nivolumab. The CDR3 reads CASNGQFQETQYF. Written as DNA, the CDR3 is TGTGCCAGCAACGGACAGTTCCAAGAGACCCAGTACTTC.